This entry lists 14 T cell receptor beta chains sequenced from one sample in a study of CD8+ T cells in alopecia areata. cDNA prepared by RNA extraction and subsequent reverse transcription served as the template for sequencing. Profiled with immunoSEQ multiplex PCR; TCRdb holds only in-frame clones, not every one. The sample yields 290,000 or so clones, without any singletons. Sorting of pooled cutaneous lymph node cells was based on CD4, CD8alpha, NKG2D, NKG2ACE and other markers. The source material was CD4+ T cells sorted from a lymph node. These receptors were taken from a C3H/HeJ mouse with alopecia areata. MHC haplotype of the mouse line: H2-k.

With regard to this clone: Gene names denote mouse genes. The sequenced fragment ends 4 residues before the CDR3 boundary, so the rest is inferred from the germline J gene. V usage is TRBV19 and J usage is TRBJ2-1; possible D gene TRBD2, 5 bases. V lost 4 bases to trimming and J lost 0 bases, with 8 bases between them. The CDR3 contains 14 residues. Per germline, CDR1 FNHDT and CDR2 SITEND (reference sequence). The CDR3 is CASSPLDNYAEQFF. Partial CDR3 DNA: TGTGCCAGCAGTCCACTGGATAACTATGCT.

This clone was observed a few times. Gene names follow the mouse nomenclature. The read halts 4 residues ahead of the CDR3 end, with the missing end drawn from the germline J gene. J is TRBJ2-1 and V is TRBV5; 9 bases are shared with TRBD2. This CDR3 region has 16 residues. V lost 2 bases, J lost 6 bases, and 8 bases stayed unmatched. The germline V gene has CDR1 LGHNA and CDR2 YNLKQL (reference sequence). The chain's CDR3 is CASSQRGGGAFAEQFF. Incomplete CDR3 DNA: TGTGCCAGCAGCCAAAGGGGTGGGGGGGCTTTTGCT.

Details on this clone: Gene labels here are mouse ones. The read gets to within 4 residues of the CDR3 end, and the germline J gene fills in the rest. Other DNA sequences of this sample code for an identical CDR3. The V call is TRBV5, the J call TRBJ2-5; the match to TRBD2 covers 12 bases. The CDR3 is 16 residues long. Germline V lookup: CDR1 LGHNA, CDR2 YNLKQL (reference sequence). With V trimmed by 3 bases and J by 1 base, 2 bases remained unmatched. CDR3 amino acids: CASSQDWGGDQDTQYF. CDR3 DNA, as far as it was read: TGTGCCAGCAGCCAGGACTGGGGGGGAGACCAAGAC.

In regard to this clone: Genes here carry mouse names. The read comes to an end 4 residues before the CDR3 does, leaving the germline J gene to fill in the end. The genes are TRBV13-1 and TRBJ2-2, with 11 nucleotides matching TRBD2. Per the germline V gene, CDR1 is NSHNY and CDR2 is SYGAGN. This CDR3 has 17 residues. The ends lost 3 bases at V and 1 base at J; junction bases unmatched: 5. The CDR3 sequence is CASSGPGTGGNTGQLYF. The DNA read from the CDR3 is TGTGCCAGCAGTGGTCCCGGGACTGGGGGAAACACCGGG.

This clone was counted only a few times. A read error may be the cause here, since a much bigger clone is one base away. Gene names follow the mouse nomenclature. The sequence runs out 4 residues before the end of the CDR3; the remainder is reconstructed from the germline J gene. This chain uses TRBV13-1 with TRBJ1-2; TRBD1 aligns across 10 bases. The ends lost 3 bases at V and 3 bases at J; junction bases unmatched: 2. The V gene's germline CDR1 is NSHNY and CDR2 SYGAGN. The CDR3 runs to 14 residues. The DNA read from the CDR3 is TGTGCCAGCAGTGGACAGGGGGCAGACTCC. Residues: CASSGQGADS. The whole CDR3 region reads CASSGQGADSDYTF.

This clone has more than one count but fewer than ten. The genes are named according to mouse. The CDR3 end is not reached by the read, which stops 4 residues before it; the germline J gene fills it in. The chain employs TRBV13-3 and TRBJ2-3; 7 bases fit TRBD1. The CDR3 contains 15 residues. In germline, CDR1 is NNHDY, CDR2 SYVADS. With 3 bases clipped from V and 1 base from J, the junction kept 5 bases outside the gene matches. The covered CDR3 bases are TGTGCCAGCAGTGTCACAGGGGTAGGTGCAGAA. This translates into CASSVTGVGAE. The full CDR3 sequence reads CASSVTGVGAETLYF.

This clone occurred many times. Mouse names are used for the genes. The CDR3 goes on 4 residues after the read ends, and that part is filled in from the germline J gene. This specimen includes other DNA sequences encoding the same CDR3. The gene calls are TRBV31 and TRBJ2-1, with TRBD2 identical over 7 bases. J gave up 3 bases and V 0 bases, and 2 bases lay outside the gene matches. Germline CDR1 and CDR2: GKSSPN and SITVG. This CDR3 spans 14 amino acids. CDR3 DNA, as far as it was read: TGTGCCTGGAGTCTACCTGGGGGCTATGCT. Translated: CAWSLPGGYA. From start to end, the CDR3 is CAWSLPGGYAEQFF.

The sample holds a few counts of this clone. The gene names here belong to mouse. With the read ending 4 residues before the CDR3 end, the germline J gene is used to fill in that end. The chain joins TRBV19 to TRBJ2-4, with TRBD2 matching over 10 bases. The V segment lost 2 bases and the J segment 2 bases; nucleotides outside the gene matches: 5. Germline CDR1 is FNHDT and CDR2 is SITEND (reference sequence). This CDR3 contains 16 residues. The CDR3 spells CASSIRLGGFQNTLYF. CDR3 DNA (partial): TGTGCCAGCAGTATTCGACTGGGGGGATTTCAAAAC.

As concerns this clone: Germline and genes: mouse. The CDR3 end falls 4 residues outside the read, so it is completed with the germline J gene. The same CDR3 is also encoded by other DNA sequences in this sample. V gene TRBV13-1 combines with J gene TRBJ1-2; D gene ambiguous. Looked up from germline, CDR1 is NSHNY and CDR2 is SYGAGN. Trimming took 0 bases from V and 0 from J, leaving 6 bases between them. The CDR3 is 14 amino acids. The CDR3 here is CASSDVPANSDYTF. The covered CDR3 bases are TGTGCCAGCAGTGATGTGCCTGCAAACTCC.

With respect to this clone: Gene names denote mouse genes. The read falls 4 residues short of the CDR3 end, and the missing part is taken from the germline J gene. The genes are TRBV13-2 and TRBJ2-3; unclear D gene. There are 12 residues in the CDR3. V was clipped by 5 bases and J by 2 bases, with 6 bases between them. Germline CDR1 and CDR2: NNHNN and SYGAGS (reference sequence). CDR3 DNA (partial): TGTGCCAGCGGACACAATGCAGAA. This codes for CASGHNAE. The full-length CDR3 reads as CASGHNAETLYF.

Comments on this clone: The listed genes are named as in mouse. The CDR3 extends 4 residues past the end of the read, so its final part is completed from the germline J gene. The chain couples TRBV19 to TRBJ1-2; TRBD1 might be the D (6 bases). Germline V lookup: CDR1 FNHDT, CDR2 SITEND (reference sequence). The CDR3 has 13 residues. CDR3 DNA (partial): TGTGCCAGCACCCGACTGGGGGGGCTC. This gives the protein CASTRLGGL. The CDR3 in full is CASTRLGGLDYTF.

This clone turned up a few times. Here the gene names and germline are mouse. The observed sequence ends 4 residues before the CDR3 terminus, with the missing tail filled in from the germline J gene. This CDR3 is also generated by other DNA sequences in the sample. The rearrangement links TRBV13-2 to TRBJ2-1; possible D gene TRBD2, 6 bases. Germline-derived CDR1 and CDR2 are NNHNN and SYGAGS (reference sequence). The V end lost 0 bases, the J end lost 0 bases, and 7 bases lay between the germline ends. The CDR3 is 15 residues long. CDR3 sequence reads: CASGDALGNYAEQFF. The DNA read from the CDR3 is TGTGCCAGCGGTGATGCACTGGGTAACTATGCT.

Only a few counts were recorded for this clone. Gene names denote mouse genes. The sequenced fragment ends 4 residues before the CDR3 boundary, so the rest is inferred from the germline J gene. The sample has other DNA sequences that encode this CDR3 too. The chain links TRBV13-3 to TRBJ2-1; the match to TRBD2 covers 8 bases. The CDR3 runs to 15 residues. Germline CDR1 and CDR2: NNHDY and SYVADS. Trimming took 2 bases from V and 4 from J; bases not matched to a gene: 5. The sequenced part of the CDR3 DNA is TGTGCCAGCAGTGAAACTGGGGGCTCTTATGCT. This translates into CASSETGGSYA. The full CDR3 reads CASSETGGSYAEQFF.

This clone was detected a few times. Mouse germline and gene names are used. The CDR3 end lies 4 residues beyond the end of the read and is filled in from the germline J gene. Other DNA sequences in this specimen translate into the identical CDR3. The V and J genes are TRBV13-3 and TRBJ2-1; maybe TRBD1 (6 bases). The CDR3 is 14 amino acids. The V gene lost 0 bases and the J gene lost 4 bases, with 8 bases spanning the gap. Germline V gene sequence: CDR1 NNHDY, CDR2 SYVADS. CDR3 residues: CASSDAGTYAEQFF. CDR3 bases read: TGTGCCAGCAGTGATGCAGGGACATATGCT.